Sequencing of this T cell receptor beta chain was carried out in a study of blood T cell repertoires in COVID-19. Whole-study context: The cDNA or gDNA used as material had been derived from T cells, B-cell-depleted T cells, or PBMCs.

Some clones are missing from TCRdb's copy, which holds only in-frame ones; the method was immunoSEQ multiplex PCR. Among fewer than 350,000 clones listed, 81% were seen once. V shed 10 bases and J 10 bases; nucleotides not matched to a gene: 11. Germline CDR1 and CDR2: MNHNY and SVGAGI (reference sequence). This CDR3 spans 12 amino acids. J is TRBJ1-2 and V is TRBV6-6; 8 bases fit TRBD1. The sequence was obtained from a woman between 55 and 75 years old with active or convalescent COVID-19. The material sequenced was peripheral blood. CDR3 amino acids: CATLLGDRHYTF. The CDR3 nucleotides are TGTGCCACCCTACTGGGGGACAGGCACTACACCTTC.